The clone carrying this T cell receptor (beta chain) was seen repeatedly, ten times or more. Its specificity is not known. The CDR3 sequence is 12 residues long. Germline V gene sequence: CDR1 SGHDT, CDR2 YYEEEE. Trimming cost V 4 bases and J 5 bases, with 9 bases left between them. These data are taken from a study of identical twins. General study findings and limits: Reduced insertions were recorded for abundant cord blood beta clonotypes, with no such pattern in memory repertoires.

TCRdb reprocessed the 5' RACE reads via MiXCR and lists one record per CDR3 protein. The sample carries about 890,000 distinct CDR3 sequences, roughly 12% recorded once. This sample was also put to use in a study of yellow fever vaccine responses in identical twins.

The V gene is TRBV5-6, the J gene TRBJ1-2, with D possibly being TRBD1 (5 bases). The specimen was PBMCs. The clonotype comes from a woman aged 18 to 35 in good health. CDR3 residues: CASSTDSYGYTF. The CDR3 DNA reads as TGTGCCAGCAGCACAGACAGTTATGGCTACACCTTC.